These T cell receptor beta chains were read from a single sample in a study of control samples from healthy donors and cancer patients. Clones were sequenced by immunoSEQ multiplex PCR, and TCRdb holds only the in-frame ones, with some missing. The repertoire holds 140,000 to 150,000 clones, with 80% to 95% as singletons. Sequenced material: blood. These TCRs come from a man aged 25 to 45 in good health. The conserved cysteine and the conserved F or W are not part of the CDR3 here. Fields, in order: clone size, D gene, V gene, J gene, CDR3 protein. The D gene is left open where the match is weak. Not all rows give a size; the values are once, few, many and, for expanded clones, a class.

clone_size: .; d_call: .; v_call: TRBV27; j_call: TRBJ1-6; cdr3_aa: ASKDSYNSPLH
clone_size: .; d_call: TRBD1; v_call: TRBV4-1; j_call: TRBJ1-2; cdr3_aa: ASSLDTGGIGYT
clone_size: once; d_call: .; v_call: TRBV6-6; j_call: TRBJ1-1; cdr3_aa: ASSYTQGGTEAF
clone_size: .; d_call: TRBD1; v_call: TRBV4-1; j_call: TRBJ2-2; cdr3_aa: ASSQVTGGPGELF
clone_size: .; d_call: TRBD2; v_call: TRBV19; j_call: TRBJ2-3; cdr3_aa: ASSNLGLAGGTDTQY
clone_size: .; d_call: .; v_call: TRBV12-3/TRBV12-4; j_call: TRBJ1-4; cdr3_aa: ASSLVVNEKLF
clone_size: .; d_call: .; v_call: TRBV9; j_call: TRBJ2-3; cdr3_aa: ASSVDATLMDTQY
clone_size: .; d_call: TRBD2; v_call: TRBV19; j_call: TRBJ2-2; cdr3_aa: ASRTSDNTGELF
clone_size: .; d_call: .; v_call: TRBV9; j_call: TRBJ2-3; cdr3_aa: ASSTRTAVTDTQY
clone_size: .; d_call: .; v_call: TRBV7-2; j_call: TRBJ2-3; cdr3_aa: ASRPPRGASTDTQY
clone_size: .; d_call: .; v_call: TRBV6-1; j_call: TRBJ2-4; cdr3_aa: ASSEGLLKNIQY